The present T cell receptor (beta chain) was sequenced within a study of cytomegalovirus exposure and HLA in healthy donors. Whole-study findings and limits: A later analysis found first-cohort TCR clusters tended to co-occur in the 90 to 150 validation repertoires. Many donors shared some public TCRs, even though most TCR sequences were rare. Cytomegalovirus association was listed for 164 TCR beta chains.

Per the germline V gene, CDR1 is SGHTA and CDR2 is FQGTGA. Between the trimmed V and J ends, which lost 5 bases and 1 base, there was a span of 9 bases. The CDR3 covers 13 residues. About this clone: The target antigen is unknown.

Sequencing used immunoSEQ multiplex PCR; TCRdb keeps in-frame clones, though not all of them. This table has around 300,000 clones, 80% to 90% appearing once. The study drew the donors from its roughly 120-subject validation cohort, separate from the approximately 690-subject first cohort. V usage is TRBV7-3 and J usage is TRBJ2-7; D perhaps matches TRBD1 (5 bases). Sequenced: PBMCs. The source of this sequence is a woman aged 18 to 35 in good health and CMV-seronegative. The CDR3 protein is CASSPKGSYEQYF. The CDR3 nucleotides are TGTGCCAGCAGCCCGAAGGGGTCCTACGAGCAGTACTTC.